One sample yielded the 20 T cell receptor beta chains listed below, sequenced in a study of T cells in Graves' hyperthyroidism and ophthalmopathy. It was RNA transcripts that yielded the amplified TCR beta CDR3 regions. When the TCR CDR3 underwent first-round RT-PCR, the HTBI primer set was used. Each CDR3 protein gets one entry after TCRdb re-called the multiplex PCR reads with MiXCR. The table has about 520,000 distinct CDR3 sequences, less than 25% seen once. Sequencing was performed on blood. The receptor source for this set is a man between 18 and 35 years old with Graves' hyperthyroidism.

This clonotype came up many times. The chain has TRBV28 and TRBJ1-2; D not resolved. The CDR3 runs to 15 residues. The germline V and J ends were trimmed by 4 bases and 1 base, with 13 bases remaining between them. Germline CDR1 reads MDHEN; CDR2 reads SYDVKM. CDR3 amino acids: CASSSIRTDNYGYTF. In nucleotides, the CDR3 is TGTGCCAGCAGTTCCATTCGAACTGATAACTATGGCTACACCTTC.

This clonotype appeared many times. The rearrangement uses TRBV29-1 and TRBJ1-1, with D hard to call. The CDR3 is 12 amino acids. Germline V gene sequence: CDR1 SQVTM, CDR2 ANQGSEA. Trimming pared 7 bases from V and 1 base from J, leaving 10 bases between. CDR3 residues: CSAIPGNTEAFF. DNA of the CDR3: TGCAGCGCCATCCCAGGGAACACTGAAGCTTTCTTT. Based on the CDR3 plus reference TRBV29-1 and TRBJ1-1, the full variable domain is SAVISQKPSRDICQRGTSLTIQCQVDSQVTMMFWYRQQPGQSLTLIATANQGSEATYESGFVIDKFPISRPNLTFSTLTVSNMSPEDSSIYLCSAIPGNTEAFFGQGTRLTVV.

The chain joins TRBV20-1 to TRBJ2-7, with TRBD2 identical over 12 bases. With 2 bases clipped from V and 2 bases from J, the junction kept 1 base outside the gene matches. This CDR3 contains 14 residues. Germline CDR1 reads DFQATT; CDR2 reads SNEGSKA (reference sequence). DNA for the CDR3: TGCAGTGCTAGAAGGACTAGCGGGGCCTACGAGCAGTACTTC. It is translated as CSARRTSGAYEQYF.

The rearrangement uses TRBV10-3 and TRBJ2-7; D possibly corresponds to TRBD1 (6 bases). The germline V and J ends were trimmed by 5 bases and 3 bases, with 11 bases remaining between them. This CDR3 is 13 amino acids long. Germline V gene data show CDR1 as ENHRY and CDR2 as SYGVKD. The CDR3 region has the DNA TGTGCCATCAGTCCGGGACAAGACTACGAGCAGTACTTC. Protein product: CAISPGQDYEQYF.

This clonotype occurred many times. As DNA, the CDR3 is TGTGCCACCAGCAGAGATACCACAGGCCATGGCTACACCTTC. Translating gives CATSRDTTGHGYTF. This chain connects TRBV15 to TRBJ1-2, with a tentative D call TRBD1 (5 bases). The length of the CDR3 is 14 residues. CDR1 is LNHNV, CDR2 YYDKDF, per germline (reference sequence). V lost 0 bases and J lost 6, with 11 bases in between.

This clonotype was seen many times. This sequence joins TRBV12-3 or TRBV12-4 and TRBJ1-1, with no clear D. Trimming pared 2 bases from V and 4 bases from J, leaving 11 bases between. This CDR3 contains 14 residues. The CDR3 DNA sequence: TGTGCCAGCAGTTTACGGGTCCGATCCACTGAAGCTTTCTTT. It encodes CASSLRVRSTEAFF.

This clonotype was observed a handful of times. The CDR3 DNA reads as TGCAGTGCTGGACTCCTCTACGAGCAGTACTTC. This encodes CSAGLLYEQYF. The chain couples TRBV20-1 to TRBJ2-7; D is possibly TRBD2 (5 bases). The CDR3 sequence is 11 residues long. CDR1 is DFQATT and CDR2 is SNEGSKA in the germline V gene (reference sequence). Trimming left V 5 bases short and J 3 bases short, with 8 bases between.

This clonotype has ten or more counts. The V gene is TRBV5-1, the J gene TRBJ1-2, with D possibly being TRBD1 (5 bases). Trimming took 4 bases from V and 3 from J, leaving 10 bases between them. This CDR3 has 13 amino acids. Germline CDR1 SGHRS, CDR2 YFSETQ. The DNA for the CDR3 is TGCGCCAGCAGCCTGGACATGGACTATGGCTACACCTTC. It translates to CASSLDMDYGYTF.

The rearrangement joins TRBV20-1 to TRBJ2-7; D gene uncertain. Trimming shortened V by 7 bases and J by 4 bases, and 20 bases separated the two germline ends. The CDR3 extends over 14 amino acids. Germline V gene lookup returns CDR1 DFQATT and CDR2 SNEGSKA (reference sequence). The CDR3 protein is CSGSLVQISYEQYF. CDR3 DNA: TGCAGTGGGTCCCTAGTACAAATATCATACGAGCAGTACTTC.

This clonotype was counted ten times or more. V and J are TRBV28 and TRBJ2-7, with TRBD1 matching 9 bases. The trim removed 6 bases at V and 2 bases at J, leaving 8 bases unmatched. There are 15 residues in the CDR3. The V gene's germline CDR1 is MDHEN and CDR2 SYDVKM. The CDR3 DNA follows: TGTGCCAGCAGCTCCAGGGGACAGGGTCCCTACGAGCAGTACTTC. Protein sequence: CASSSRGQGPYEQYF. The full variable domain, rest sourced from reference TRBV28 and TRBJ2-7, is DVKVTQSSRYLVKRTGEKVFLECVQDMDHENMFWYRQDPGLGLRLIYFSYDVKMKEKGDIPEGYSVSREKKERFSLILESASTNQTSMYLCASSSRGQGPYEQYFGPGTRLTVT.

This clonotype has more than one count but fewer than ten. The V and J genes are TRBV6-1 and TRBJ1-5, with no clear D. The CDR3 covers 13 residues. The germline gives CDR1 MNHNS, CDR2 SASEGT. Between the trimmed V and J ends, which lost 3 bases and 6 bases, there was a span of 9 bases. CDR3 nucleotide sequence: TGTGCCAGCAGTGATTGGGGATCTCAGCCCCAGCATTTT. This translates into CASSDWGSQPQHF.

This clonotype was picked up many times. The chain has TRBV6-5 and TRBJ1-1, with D possibly being TRBD1 (5 bases). CDR3 length: 16 residues. Trimming removed 4 bases at V and 7 bases at J, with 22 bases between. Germline V gives CDR1 MNHEY, CDR2 SVGAGI. CDR3 in DNA: TGTGCCAGCAGTTTCCCTTCTGCAGGGCCTCAGAGTGAAGCTTTCTTT. This sequence encodes CASSFPSAGPQSEAFF.

The rearrangement joins TRBV3-1 to TRBJ1-1; TRBD1 is a possible D gene (5 bases). The V gene's germline CDR1 is LGHDT and CDR2 YNNKEL (reference sequence). The CDR3 is made up of 14 amino acids. The V end lost 4 bases, the J end lost 6 bases, and 15 bases lay between the germline ends. The CDR3 here is CASSPGGGVAEAFF. CDR3 DNA sequence: TGTGCCAGCAGCCCCGGCGGAGGGGTCGCTGAAGCTTTCTTT. The variable domain in full, with the rest retrieved from reference TRBV3-1 and TRBJ1-1, is DTAVSQTPKYLVTQMGNDKSIKCEQNLGHDTMYWYKQDSKKFLKIMFSYNNKELIINETVPNRFSPKSPDKAHLNLHINSLELGDSAVYFCASSPGGGVAEAFFGQGTRLTVV.

V gene TRBV3-1 combines with J gene TRBJ1-1; D is unclear. CDR3 length: 15 residues. V shed 4 bases and J shed 2 bases, with 14 bases lying between them. Germline V gene sequence: CDR1 LGHDT, CDR2 YNNKEL (reference sequence). CDR3 nucleotide sequence: TGTGCCAGCAGCCCGATGGGAAGAGATAACACTGAAGCTTTCTTT. This encodes CASSPMGRDNTEAFF.

This clonotype was detected many times. The V call is TRBV7-9, the J call TRBJ1-1; tentatively, D is TRBD1 (6 bases). The germline V gene has CDR1 SEHNR and CDR2 FQNEAQ (reference sequence). This CDR3 contains 12 residues. Trimming cost V 10 bases and J 1 base, with 10 bases left between them. The CDR3 loop is CATSGQNTEAFF. For the CDR3, the DNA is TGTGCCACTTCGGGACAGAACACTGAAGCTTTCTTT.

The chain joins TRBV10-3 to TRBJ2-2; 7 nucleotides align to TRBD1. The germline gives CDR1 ENHRY, CDR2 SYGVKD. V dropped 4 bases and J dropped 0; count of bases not matched to a gene: 2. CDR3 length equals 15 residues. CDR3 nucleotides: TGTGCCATCAGTGGCGGACAGGCGAACACCGGGGAGCTGTTTTTT. This gives the protein CAISGGQANTGELFF.

V usage is TRBV12-3 or TRBV12-4 and J usage is TRBJ1-1; D ambiguous. Trimming took 7 bases from V and 4 from J, leaving 16 bases between them. This CDR3 is 14 amino acids long. The CDR3: CASTLERGSTEAFF. In DNA form, the CDR3 reads TGTGCCAGCACCTTGGAGCGGGGAAGCACTGAAGCTTTCTTT.

In this sample, this clonotype turned up many times. One end of the junction does not line up with germline, which may come from a read error. This chain joins TRBV2 and TRBJ1-1; perhaps TRBD1 as D (5 bases). CDR1 is SNHLY, CDR2 FYNNEI, per germline. The CDR3 runs 11 residues. CDR3 sequence reads: CASRGRAGLDF. Here the CDR3 DNA reads TGTGCCAGCAGGGGCAGGGCCGGACTAGATTTT.

CDR3 nucleotide sequence: TGCGCCAGCAGCCAAGGGGCTAGGGGAGGAGGAAACACCATATATTTT. This codes for CASSQGARGGGNTIYF. The chain joins TRBV4-1 to TRBJ1-3, with D perhaps matching TRBD1 (5 bases). V lost 1 base and J lost 4, with 14 bases in between. This CDR3 contains 16 residues. The germline V gene encodes CDR1 MGHRA and CDR2 YSYEKL.

The genes are TRBV6-5 and TRBJ2-7; maybe TRBD1 (6 bases). The CDR3 contains 15 residues. The V gene's germline CDR1 is MNHEY and CDR2 SVGAGI. V was trimmed by 4 bases and J by 5 bases, leaving 18 bases between them. CDR3 amino acids: CASSSRTVRVHEQYF. The DNA of the CDR3 is TGTGCCAGCAGTTCCCGGACAGTGAGGGTACACGAGCAGTACTTC.